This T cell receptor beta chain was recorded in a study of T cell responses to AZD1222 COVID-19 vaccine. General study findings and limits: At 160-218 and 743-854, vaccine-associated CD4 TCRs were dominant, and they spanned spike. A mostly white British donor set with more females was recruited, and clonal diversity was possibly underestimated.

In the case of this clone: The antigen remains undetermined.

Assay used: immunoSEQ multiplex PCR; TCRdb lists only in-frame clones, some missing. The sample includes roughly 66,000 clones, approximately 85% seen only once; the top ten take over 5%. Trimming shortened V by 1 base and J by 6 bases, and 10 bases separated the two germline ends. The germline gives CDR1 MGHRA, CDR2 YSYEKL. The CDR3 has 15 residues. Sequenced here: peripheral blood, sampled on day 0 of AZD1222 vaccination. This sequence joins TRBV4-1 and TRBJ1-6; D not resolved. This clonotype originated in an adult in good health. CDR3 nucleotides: TGCGCCAGCAGCCAAGGGCTAAGCTTTAATTCACCCCTCCACTTT. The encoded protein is CASSQGLSFNSPLHF.